What follows is one T cell receptor beta chain and its context. Its antigen is still unknown. TCRdb reprocessed the RT-PCR reads via MiXCR and lists one record per CDR3 protein. The sample shows 280,000 or so distinct CDR3 sequences, 20% to 25% of them seen only once. The sample belongs to a study of response to subunit inactivated influenza vaccine. Study findings and constraints: Each seasonal flu vaccination may recruit only limited new T cells, authors suggested.

After removal of 5 bases from V and 3 bases from J, the junction contained 9 bases not matched to a gene. The germline V gene has CDR1 SSHAT and CDR2 FNYEAQ (reference sequence). CDR3 length: 16 residues. The sample was PBMCs from blood, taken about 20 months after vaccination. The rearrangement joins TRBV7-7 to TRBJ2-3; 9 bases are shared with TRBD2. This TCR derives from a man aged 50 to 69 who received an inactivated influenza vaccine. This chain's CDR3 is CASSLGTSFHTDTQYF. CDR3 nucleotide sequence: TGTGCCAGCAGCCTCGGGACTAGCTTTCATACAGATACGCAGTATTTT.